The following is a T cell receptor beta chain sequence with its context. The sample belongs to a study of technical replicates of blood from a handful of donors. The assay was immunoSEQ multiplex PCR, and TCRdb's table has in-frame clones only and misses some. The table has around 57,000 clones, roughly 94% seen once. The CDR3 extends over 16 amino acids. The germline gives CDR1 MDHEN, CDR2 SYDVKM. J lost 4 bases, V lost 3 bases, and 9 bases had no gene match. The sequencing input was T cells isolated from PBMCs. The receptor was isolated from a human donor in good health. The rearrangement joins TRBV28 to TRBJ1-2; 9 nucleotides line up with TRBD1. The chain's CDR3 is CASSFGRTGELYGYTF. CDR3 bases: TGTGCCAGCAGTTTCGGGAGGACAGGGGAACTCTATGGCTACACCTTC.